The clone carrying this T cell receptor beta chain has only a few counts. Its specificity is unknown. The junction had 7 bases not matched to a gene; V was cut back by 4 bases and J by 6 bases. This CDR3 comprises 14 residues. Germline V gene data show CDR1 as SEHNR and CDR2 as FQNEAQ (reference sequence). This entry is derived from a study of identical twins. Healthy Caucasians provided all donations. The cDNA had a unique molecular identifier and a template-switch universal primer site. TCRdb used MiXCR to reprocess the 5' RACE reads, holding one entry per CDR3 protein. This table has 1.5 million to 2 million distinct CDR3 sequences, roughly 35% appearing once. Study-level points and caveats: Carriage of fewer insertions was seen in abundant cord blood beta clonotypes, whereas memory repertoires showed none.

The clonotype originates from a newborn girl in good health. Input material: cord blood. The chain is built from TRBV7-9 and TRBJ2-7; TRBD2 matches at 9 bases. This CDR3 reads CASSSPGLAREQYF. The CDR3 DNA reads as TGTGCCAGCAGCTCCCCCGGACTAGCGCGCGAGCAGTACTTC.